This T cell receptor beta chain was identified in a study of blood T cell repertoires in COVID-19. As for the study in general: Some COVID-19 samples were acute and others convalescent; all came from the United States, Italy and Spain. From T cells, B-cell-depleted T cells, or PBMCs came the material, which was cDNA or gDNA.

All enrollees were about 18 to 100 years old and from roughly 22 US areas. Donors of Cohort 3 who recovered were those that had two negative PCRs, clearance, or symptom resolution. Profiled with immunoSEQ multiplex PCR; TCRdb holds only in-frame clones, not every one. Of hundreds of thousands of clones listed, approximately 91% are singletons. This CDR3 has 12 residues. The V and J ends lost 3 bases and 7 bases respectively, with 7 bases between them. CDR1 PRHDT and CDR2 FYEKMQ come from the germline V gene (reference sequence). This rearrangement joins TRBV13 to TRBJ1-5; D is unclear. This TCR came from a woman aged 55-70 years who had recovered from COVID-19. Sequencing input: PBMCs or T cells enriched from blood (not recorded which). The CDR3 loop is CASSFGRQPQHF. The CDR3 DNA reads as TGTGCCAGCAGCTTCGGGAGGCAGCCCCAGCATTTT.